This T cell receptor (beta chain) was identified during a study of blood T cell repertoires in COVID-19. The germline V gene has CDR1 SGHRS and CDR2 YFSETQ. V was trimmed by 4 bases and J by 1 base, leaving 8 bases between them. The length of the CDR3 is 14 residues. The data were produced by immunoSEQ multiplex PCR, yet TCRdb's version contains in-frame clones alone and is incomplete. The table lists approximately 93,000 clones, under 80% of them singletons. The chain uses TRBV5-1 and TRBJ2-2; no reliable D call. The sample was peripheral blood. The receptor's source is a man between 65 and 85 years old with COVID-19, enrolled during active disease. The CDR3 loop is CASSTAGNTGELFF. The CDR3 bases are TGCGCCAGCAGCACCGCAGGGAACACCGGGGAGCTGTTTTTT.